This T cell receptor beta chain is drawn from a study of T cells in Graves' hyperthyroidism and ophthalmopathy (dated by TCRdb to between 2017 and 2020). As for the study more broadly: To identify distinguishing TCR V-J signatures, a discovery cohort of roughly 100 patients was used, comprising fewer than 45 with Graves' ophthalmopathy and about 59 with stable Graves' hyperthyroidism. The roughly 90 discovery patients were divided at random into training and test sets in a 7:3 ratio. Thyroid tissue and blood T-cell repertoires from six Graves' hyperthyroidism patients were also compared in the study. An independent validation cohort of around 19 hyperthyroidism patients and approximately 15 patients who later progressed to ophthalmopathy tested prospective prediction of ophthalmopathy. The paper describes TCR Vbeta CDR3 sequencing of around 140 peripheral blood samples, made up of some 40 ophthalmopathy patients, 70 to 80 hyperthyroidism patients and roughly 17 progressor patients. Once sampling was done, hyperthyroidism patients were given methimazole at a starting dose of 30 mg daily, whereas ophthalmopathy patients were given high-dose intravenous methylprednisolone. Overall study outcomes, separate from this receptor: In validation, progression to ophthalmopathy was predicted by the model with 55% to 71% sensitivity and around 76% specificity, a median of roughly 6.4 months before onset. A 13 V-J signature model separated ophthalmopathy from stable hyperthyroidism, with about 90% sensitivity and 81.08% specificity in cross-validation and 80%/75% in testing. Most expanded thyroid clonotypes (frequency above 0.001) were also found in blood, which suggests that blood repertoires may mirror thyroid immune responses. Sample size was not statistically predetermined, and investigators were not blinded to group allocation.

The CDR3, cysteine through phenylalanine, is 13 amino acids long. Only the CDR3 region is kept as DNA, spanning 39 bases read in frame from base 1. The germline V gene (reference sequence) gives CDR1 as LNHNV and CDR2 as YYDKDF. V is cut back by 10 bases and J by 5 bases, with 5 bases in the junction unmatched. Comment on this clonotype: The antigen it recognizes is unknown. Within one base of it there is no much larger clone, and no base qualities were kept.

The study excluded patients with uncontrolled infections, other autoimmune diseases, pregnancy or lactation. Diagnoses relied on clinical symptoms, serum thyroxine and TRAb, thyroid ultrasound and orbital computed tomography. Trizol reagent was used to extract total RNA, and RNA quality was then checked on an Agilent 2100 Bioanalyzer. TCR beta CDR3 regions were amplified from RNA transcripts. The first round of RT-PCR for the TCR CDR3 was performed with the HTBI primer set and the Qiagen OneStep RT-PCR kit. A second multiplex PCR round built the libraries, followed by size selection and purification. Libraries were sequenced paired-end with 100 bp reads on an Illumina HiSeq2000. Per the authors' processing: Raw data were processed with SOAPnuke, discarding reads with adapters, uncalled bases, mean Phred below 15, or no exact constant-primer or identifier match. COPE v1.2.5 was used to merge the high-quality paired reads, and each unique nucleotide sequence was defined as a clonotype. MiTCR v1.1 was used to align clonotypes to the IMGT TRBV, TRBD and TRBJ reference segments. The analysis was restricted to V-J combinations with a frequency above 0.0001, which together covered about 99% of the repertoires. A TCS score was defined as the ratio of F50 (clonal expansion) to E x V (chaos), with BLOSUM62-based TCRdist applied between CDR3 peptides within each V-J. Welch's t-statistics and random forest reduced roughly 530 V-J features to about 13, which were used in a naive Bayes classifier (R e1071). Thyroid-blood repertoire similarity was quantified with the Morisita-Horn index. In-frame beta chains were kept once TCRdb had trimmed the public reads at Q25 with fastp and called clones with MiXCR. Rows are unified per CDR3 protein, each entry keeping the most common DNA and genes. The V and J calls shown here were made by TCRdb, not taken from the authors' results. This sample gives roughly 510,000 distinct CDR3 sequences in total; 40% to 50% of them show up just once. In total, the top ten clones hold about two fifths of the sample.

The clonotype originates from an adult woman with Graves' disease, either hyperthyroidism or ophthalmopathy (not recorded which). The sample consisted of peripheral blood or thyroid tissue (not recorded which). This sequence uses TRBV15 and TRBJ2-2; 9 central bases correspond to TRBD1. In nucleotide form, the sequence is TGTGCCATAAGGGGACAGGGAACCGGGGAGCTGTTTTTT. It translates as CAIRGQGTGELFF. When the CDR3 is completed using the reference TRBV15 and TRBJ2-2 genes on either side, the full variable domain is DAMVIQNPRYQVTQFGKPVTLSCSQTLNHNVMYWYQQKSSQAPKLLFHYYDKDFNNEADTPDNFQSRRPNTSFCFLDIRSPGLGDTAMYLCAIRGQGTGELFFGEGSRLTVL.